The clone carrying this T cell receptor (beta chain) was seen a few times. The antigen is unknown. This sample was included in a study of early stage breast cancer tumors. In the study overall: Of some 17 invasive breast tumors, about a dozen were hormone receptor-positive, HER2-negative.

Germline V gives CDR1 SGHTA, CDR2 FQGTGA. V gave up 5 bases and J gave up 2 bases, with 12 bases separating them. The CDR3 extends over 15 amino acids. The study, taken as a whole, reports: Bulk DNA sequencing of unsorted cells missed chain pairing and markers.

Profiling relied on immunoSEQ multiplex PCR, and the TCRdb table lists in-frame clones only, not all of them. This sample has more than 65,000 clones, with 75% to 90% found just once. The sequence came from a person aged 40-50 years with breast cancer. The rearrangement links TRBV7-3 to TRBJ2-2; D not certain. Input material: blood. In nucleotides, the CDR3 is TGTGCCAGCAGCCCGCGAGGAACAAACACCGGGGAGCTGTTTTTT. This sequence encodes CASSPRGTNTGELFF.